This TCR beta chain was profiled in a study of identical twins. Study results and caveats: Models underestimated TCR alpha sharing (out-of-frame) in monozygotic twins. In cord blood, abundant beta clonotypes had fewer insertions; memory showed no trend. Within twin pairs, the out-of-frame alpha sequences they shared showed excess low generation probability.

The cDNA had a unique molecular identifier and a template-switch universal primer site. TCRdb re-analysed the 5' RACE reads in MiXCR, keeping a single row per CDR3 protein. The table includes about 890,000 distinct CDR3 sequences, roughly an eighth detected once. On this clonotype itself: Its matching antigen is unknown.

V lost 4 bases, J lost 2 bases, and 8 bases stayed unmatched. Germline V lookup: CDR1 DFQATT, CDR2 SNEGSKA (reference sequence). The CDR3 loop spans 17 amino acids. In addition, the sample was reused for a study of yellow fever vaccine responses in identical twins.

The receptor comes from a woman in her late teens or twenties in good health. This chain connects TRBV20-1 to TRBJ2-3; 14 positions match TRBD2. Sequencing used PBMCs. The CDR3 sequence is CSATRTSGGRTTDTQYF. For the CDR3, the DNA is TGCAGTGCTACAAGGACTAGCGGGGGGCGAACCACAGATACGCAGTATTTT.